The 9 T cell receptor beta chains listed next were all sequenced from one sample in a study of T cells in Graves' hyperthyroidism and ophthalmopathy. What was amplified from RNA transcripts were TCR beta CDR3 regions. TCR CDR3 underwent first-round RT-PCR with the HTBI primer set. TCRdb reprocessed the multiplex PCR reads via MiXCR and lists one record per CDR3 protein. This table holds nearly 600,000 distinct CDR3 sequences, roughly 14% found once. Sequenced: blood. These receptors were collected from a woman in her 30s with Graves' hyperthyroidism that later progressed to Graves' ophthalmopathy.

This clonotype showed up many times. CDR3 loop: CASSVDRSGANVLTF. The CDR3 DNA is TGTGCCAGCAGTGTCGACCGCTCTGGGGCCAACGTCCTGACTTTC. The genes are TRBV2 and TRBJ2-6; D ambiguous. V was trimmed by 4 bases and J by 0 bases, leaving 7 bases between them. Germline CDR1 is SNHLY and CDR2 is FYNNEI. The CDR3 loop spans 15 amino acids.

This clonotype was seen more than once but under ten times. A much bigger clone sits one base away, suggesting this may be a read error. DNA of the CDR3: TGTGCCAGTAGTCGGACCCAGGACACCTACGAGCAGTACTTC. This encodes CASSRTQDTYEQYF. The V gene is TRBV19, the J gene TRBJ2-7, with D possibly being TRBD1 (5 bases). This CDR3 region has 14 residues. The germline V gene encodes CDR1 LNHDA and CDR2 SQIVND (reference sequence). Trimming stripped 5 bases from V and 2 bases from J, with 13 bases between.

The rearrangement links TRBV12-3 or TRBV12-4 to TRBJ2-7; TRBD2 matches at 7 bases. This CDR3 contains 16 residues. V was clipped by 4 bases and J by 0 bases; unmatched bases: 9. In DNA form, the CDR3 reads TGTGCCAGCAGTTCCTTCGGGACTACGAGCTCCTACGAGCAGTACTTC. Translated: CASSSFGTTSSYEQYF.

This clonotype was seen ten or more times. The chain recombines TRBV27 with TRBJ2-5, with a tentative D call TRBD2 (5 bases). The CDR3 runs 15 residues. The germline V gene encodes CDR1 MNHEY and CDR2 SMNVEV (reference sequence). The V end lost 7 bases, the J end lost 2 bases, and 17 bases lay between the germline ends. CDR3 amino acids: CASKGVSLAQETQYF. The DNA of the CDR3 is TGTGCCAGCAAGGGAGTTAGCTTAGCTCAAGAGACCCAGTACTTC.

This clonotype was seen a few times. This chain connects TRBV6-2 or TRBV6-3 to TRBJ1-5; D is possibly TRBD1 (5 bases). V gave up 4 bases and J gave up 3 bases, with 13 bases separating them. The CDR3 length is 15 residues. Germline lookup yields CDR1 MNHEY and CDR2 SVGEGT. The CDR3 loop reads CASSSQGLNNQPQHF. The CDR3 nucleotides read TGTGCCAGCAGTTCTCAGGGATTAAACAATCAGCCCCAGCATTTT.

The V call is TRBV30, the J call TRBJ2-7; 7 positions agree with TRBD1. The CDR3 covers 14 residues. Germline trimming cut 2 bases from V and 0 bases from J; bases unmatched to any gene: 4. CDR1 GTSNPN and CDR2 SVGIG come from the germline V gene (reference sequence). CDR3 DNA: TGTGCCTGGAGTCGAGGGGGCTACTCCTACGAGCAGTACTTC. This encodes CAWSRGGYSYEQYF.

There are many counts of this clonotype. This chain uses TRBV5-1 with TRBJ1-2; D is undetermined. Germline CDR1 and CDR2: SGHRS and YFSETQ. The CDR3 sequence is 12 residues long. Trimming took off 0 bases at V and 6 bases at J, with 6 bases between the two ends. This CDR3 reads CASSLGVDGYTF. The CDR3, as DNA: TGCGCCAGCAGCTTGGGGGTAGATGGCTACACCTTC.

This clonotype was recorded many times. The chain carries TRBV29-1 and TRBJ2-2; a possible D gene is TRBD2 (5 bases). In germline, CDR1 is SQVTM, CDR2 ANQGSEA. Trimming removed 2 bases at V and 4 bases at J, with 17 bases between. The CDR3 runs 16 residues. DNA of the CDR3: TGCAGCGTTGAATCCTCTTCGGGAAGGTCCACCGGGGAGCTGTTTTTT. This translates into CSVESSSGRSTGELFF.

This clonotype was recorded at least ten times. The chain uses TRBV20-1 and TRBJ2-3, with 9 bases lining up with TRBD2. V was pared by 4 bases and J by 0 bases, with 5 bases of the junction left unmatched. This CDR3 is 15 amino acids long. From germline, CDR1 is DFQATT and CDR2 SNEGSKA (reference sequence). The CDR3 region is CSATPSGTSTDTQYF. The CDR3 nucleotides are TGCAGTGCTACGCCTAGCGGGACTAGCACAGATACGCAGTATTTT.